This TCR beta chain was recorded in a study of long-term antiretroviral therapy in people with HIV. General study findings and limits: Repertoire composition at all time points was dominated by clones that had expanded before ART. Upon ART, diversity increased but remained lower than transplant donor controls.

CDR1 is MNHNS, CDR2 SASEGT, per germline. The CDR3 spans 13 residues. V lost 7 bases, J lost 7 bases, and 16 bases lay in between. About this clone itself: The antigen remains undetermined.

With survey level as its setting, the immunoSEQ assay was v3.0. The sequencing target was 40,000-50,000 T-cell genomes per sample. TCRdb keeps only in-frame clones here, not all; method: immunoSEQ multiplex PCR. The table has tens of thousands of clones, around 87% seen once. Per individual, the PBMC samples numbered at least one pre-ART and at least two post-ART. The TCR comes from a woman aged 45-65 years with HIV. Material: unsorted PBMCs, obtained 2.6 years after starting antiretroviral therapy. The chain uses TRBV6-1 and TRBJ1-2; no reliable D call. Here the CDR3 reads CASTDPGFGGYTF. CDR3 bases: TGTGCCAGCACCGACCCTGGGTTCGGTGGCTACACCTTC.